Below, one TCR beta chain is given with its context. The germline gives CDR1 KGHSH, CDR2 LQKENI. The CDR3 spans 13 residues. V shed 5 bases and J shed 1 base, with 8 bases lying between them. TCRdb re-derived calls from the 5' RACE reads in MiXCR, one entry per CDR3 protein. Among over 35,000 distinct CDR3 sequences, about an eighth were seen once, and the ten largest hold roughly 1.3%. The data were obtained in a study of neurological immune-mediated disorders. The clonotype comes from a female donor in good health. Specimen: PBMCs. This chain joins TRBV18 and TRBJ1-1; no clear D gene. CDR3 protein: CASSRAANTEAFF. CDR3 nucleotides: TGTGCCAGCTCAAGAGCGGCGAACACTGAAGCTTTCTTT.